This passage covers 23 T cell receptor beta chains from one sample sequenced in a study of cytomegalovirus exposure and HLA in healthy donors. PCR involved 60 Vbeta and 13 Jbeta primers. TCRdb's table, derived via immunoSEQ multiplex PCR, lists solely in-frame clones and lacks some. The table has some 120,000 clones, around four fifths seen once. Sequenced sample: PBMCs. All receptors come from a human donor in good health.

This clone turned up a few times. The chain uses TRBV7-9 and TRBJ1-4, with a tentative D call TRBD1 (6 bases). CDR3 length equals 14 residues. Between the trimmed V and J ends, which lost 5 bases and 12 bases, there was a span of 19 bases. The germline gives CDR1 SEHNR, CDR2 FQNEAQ (reference sequence). The CDR3, as DNA: TGTGCCAGCAGCCCGAGGATGGGGACAAGGGAACTGTTTTTT. This encodes CASSPRMGTRELFF.

This sequence joins TRBV10-3 and TRBJ2-1; 11 nucleotides align to TRBD2. There are 16 residues in the CDR3. J was trimmed by 6 bases and V by 7 bases; bases with no gene match: 11. CDR1 is ENHRY and CDR2 is SYGVKD in the germline V gene. The CDR3 sequence: CAITPTTGLAANEQFF. In DNA, the CDR3 is TGTGCCATCACCCCGACAACGGGACTAGCGGCCAATGAGCAGTTCTTC.

The chain combines TRBV7-9 with TRBJ2-3, with TRBD1 matching over 9 bases. The CDR3 runs to 14 residues. Per the germline V gene, CDR1 is SEHNR and CDR2 is FQNEAQ (reference sequence). J was trimmed by 5 bases and V by 5 bases; bases with no gene match: 5. The CDR3 nucleotides read TGTGCCAGCAGCGTGAGGACAGGGGTAGATACGCAGTATTTT. It encodes CASSVRTGVDTQYF.

The rearrangement links TRBV27 to TRBJ2-1; D is perhaps TRBD1 (6 bases). CDR3 length equals 13 residues. With 6 bases removed from V and 5 bases from J, the gap between germline ends came to 11 bases. Germline loops: CDR1 MNHEY, CDR2 SMNVEV (reference sequence). CDR3: CASRGQNNNEQFF. DNA of the CDR3: TGTGCCAGCAGAGGACAGAACAACAATGAGCAGTTCTTC.

The table lists this clone with a count of one. This sequence joins TRBV13 and TRBJ2-5, with 11 bases aligning to TRBD2. Looked up from germline, CDR1 is PRHDT and CDR2 is FYEKMQ (reference sequence). CDR3 size: 16 residues. Germline trimming cut 4 bases from V and 5 bases from J; bases unmatched to any gene: 9. In DNA, the CDR3 is TGTGCCAGCAGCTCTAGCGGGGGGCCCGGGTGGGAGACCCAGTACTTC. Amino acids: CASSSSGGPGWETQYF.

The rearrangement links TRBV7-9 to TRBJ2-3; maybe TRBD1 (6 bases). V dropped 1 base and J dropped 3 bases, with 8 bases sitting between them. The CDR3 is 14 residues long. Germline CDR1 SEHNR, CDR2 FQNEAQ (reference sequence). CDR3 sequence (DNA): TGTGCCAGCAGCTTAGGACAGGCAACAGATACGCAGTATTTT. It encodes CASSLGQATDTQYF.

This sequence joins TRBV19 and TRBJ2-5, with D tentatively TRBD2 (7 bases). Germline values: CDR1 LNHDA, CDR2 SQIVND (reference sequence). The V gene lost 6 bases and the J gene lost 2 bases, with 16 bases spanning the gap. This CDR3 region has 15 residues. The CDR3: CASRYGGGLQETQYF. CDR3 nucleotide sequence: TGTGCCAGTAGATATGGAGGGGGACTACAAGAGACCCAGTACTTC.

The chain carries TRBV5-4 and TRBJ2-7, with a tentative D call TRBD2 (5 bases). This CDR3 is built from 13 residues. Trimming pared 8 bases from V and 3 bases from J, leaving 15 bases between. From germline, CDR1 is SGHNT and CDR2 YYREEE (reference sequence). Here the CDR3 DNA reads TGTGCCAGTGAGAGGGAGCATAGCTACGAGCAGTACTTC. It encodes CASEREHSYEQYF.

A remark on this clone: The identical CDR3 is also encoded by other nucleotide sequences in the sample. V and J are TRBV10-3 and TRBJ2-1; perhaps TRBD2 as D (5 bases). Germline assignment: CDR1 ENHRY and CDR2 SYGVKD. With 3 bases removed from V and 0 bases from J, the gap between germline ends came to 9 bases. CDR3 length: 15 residues. This CDR3 reads CAISETGSSYNEQFF. CDR3 in DNA: TGTGCCATCAGTGAAACGGGGAGCTCCTACAATGAGCAGTTCTTC.

The CDR3 coding sequence is TGTGCCAGCAGCGTAGCTGGAGGGGGCTACACTGAAGCTTTCTTT. Amino acid sequence: CASSVAGGGYTEAFF. The chain recombines TRBV9 with TRBJ1-1; 7 bases line up with TRBD1. This CDR3 region has 15 residues. J lost 3 bases, V lost 0 bases, and 5 bases had no gene match. The germline CDR1 and CDR2 sequences are SGDLS and YYNGEE.

The chain couples TRBV7-3 to TRBJ2-1; 8 bases agree with TRBD2. From germline, CDR1 is SGHTA and CDR2 FQGTGA. V trimming: 5 bases; J trimming: 8 bases; junction bases outside the gene matches: 17. The CDR3 runs to 17 residues. This CDR3 is CASSPTPGLGLVDEQFF. The DNA of the CDR3 is TGTGCCAGCAGCCCCACCCCGGGACTAGGTCTTGTTGATGAGCAGTTCTTC. The whole variable domain, filled in from reference TRBV7-3 and TRBJ2-1, reads GAGVSQTPSNKVTEKGKYVELRCDPISGHTALYWYRQSLGQGPEFLIYFQGTGAADDSGLPNDRFFAVRPEGSVSTLKIQRTERGDSAVYLCASSPTPGLGLVDEQFFGPGTRLTVL.

The chain couples TRBV19 to TRBJ2-1; 9 positions agree with TRBD2. Looked up from germline, CDR1 is LNHDA and CDR2 is SQIVND (reference sequence). The CDR3 covers 13 residues. Losses at the gene ends were 7 bases for V and 8 bases for J; bases not matched to a gene: 6. In DNA form, the CDR3 reads TGTGCCAGTATGGATAGCGGGGGCGATGAGCAGTTCTTC. Its protein is CASMDSGGDEQFF.

V usage is TRBV7-3 and J usage is TRBJ2-1, with 11 bases fitting TRBD2. The CDR3 is 17 amino acids. Germline-derived CDR1 and CDR2 are SGHTA and FQGTGA. Trimming cost V 4 bases and J 5 bases; bases outside gene matches: 10. The CDR3 DNA follows: TGTGCCAGCAGCTCGCCACTTCTAGCGGGGGGAGACAATGAGCAGTTCTTC. This gives the protein CASSSPLLAGGDNEQFF.

The CDR3 loop is CASSSGTDHYEQYF. In nucleotides, the CDR3 is TGCGCCAGCAGCTCCGGGACAGATCACTACGAGCAGTACTTC. This rearrangement joins TRBV10-1 to TRBJ2-7, with 7 bases that match TRBD1. The CDR3 totals 14 residues. Germline CDR1 and CDR2: WNHNN and SYGVQD (reference sequence). Losses at the gene ends were 6 bases for V and 3 bases for J; bases not matched to a gene: 8.

The chain uses TRBV9 and TRBJ2-5; D possibly corresponds to TRBD2 (5 bases). The DNA end is more similar to TRBJ2-7, so the J call may be wrong. The CDR3 extends over 13 amino acids. CDR1 and CDR2 (germline): SGDLS, YYNGEE. CDR3 in amino acids: CASSHREGYEQYF. CDR3 sequence (DNA): TGTGCCAGCAGCCACCGAGAGGGCTACGAGCAGTACTTC.

As concerns this clone: The sample contains more than one DNA sequence encoding this CDR3. The chain links TRBV6-5 to TRBJ2-7; D gene ambiguous. The germline CDR1 and CDR2 sequences are MNHEY and SVGAGI. The ends were cut back, 5 bases at V and 4 bases at J, with 9 bases in the middle. The CDR3 consists of 12 residues. The CDR3 DNA reads TGTGCCAGCAGTGCCGGGTCGTACGAGCAGTACTTC. This translates into CASSAGSYEQYF.

The chain couples TRBV5-8 to TRBJ2-7; D ambiguous. V shed 4 bases and J shed 11 bases, with 16 bases lying between them. Germline V lookup: CDR1 SGHTS, CDR2 YDEGEE. The CDR3 extends over 12 amino acids. CDR3 DNA: TGTGCCAGCAGCCCCCGACGGGTGATTGAGTACTTC. Translated, it gives CASSPRRVIEYF.

The V call is TRBV2, the J call TRBJ2-5; 10 bases line up with TRBD1. With 6 bases clipped from V and 5 bases from J, the junction kept 15 bases outside the gene matches. The CDR3 runs to 17 residues. CDR1 and CDR2 (germline): SNHLY, FYNNEI. CDR3 amino acids: CASSGRQGANLIETQYF. The CDR3 DNA is TGTGCCAGCAGCGGAAGACAGGGGGCGAATTTGATCGAGACCCAGTACTTC.

The chain is built from TRBV6-5 and TRBJ1-4; 10 nucleotides match TRBD1. J was trimmed by 8 bases and V by 4 bases; bases with no gene match: 4. This CDR3 comprises 14 residues. Germline assignment: CDR1 MNHEY and CDR2 SVGAGI. CDR3 DNA: TGTGCCAGCAGTTGGGGACAGGGGCAAGAAAAACTGTTTTTT. Translated: CASSWGQGQEKLFF.

The CDR3 DNA reads TGTGCCAGTAGTATAGCCAGCGGGGGGGCCAGTGGAACAGATACGCAGTATTTT. Translated: CASSIASGGASGTDTQYF. The chain carries TRBV19 and TRBJ2-3; TRBD2 matches at 10 bases. V shed 1 base and J 3 bases; nucleotides not matched to a gene: 10. The CDR3 covers 18 residues. The germline V gene encodes CDR1 LNHDA and CDR2 SQIVND (reference sequence). Full variable domain (missing parts from reference TRBV19 and TRBJ2-3): DGGITQSPKYLFRKEGQNVTLSCEQNLNHDAMYWYRQDPGQGLRLIYYSQIVNDFQKGDIAEGYSVSREKKESFPLTVTSAQKNPTAFYLCASSIASGGASGTDTQYFGPGTRLTVL.

CDR3 sequence (DNA): TGTGCCAGCAGCAGGGGGGGGACTGAAGCTTTCTTT. It specifies CASSRGGTEAFF. The chain joins TRBV7-8 to TRBJ1-1; tentative D call: TRBD1 (6 bases). The CDR3 totals 12 residues. V was pared by 5 bases and J by 5 bases, with 9 bases between. CDR1 SGHVS and CDR2 FQNEAQ come from the germline V gene.

The genes are TRBV19 and TRBJ1-1, with unresolved D. The CDR3 totals 14 residues. Germline V gives CDR1 LNHDA, CDR2 SQIVND (reference sequence). Trimming cost V 6 bases and J 4 bases, with 15 bases left between them. CDR3 loop: CASSSRDGSTEAFF. As DNA, the CDR3 is TGTGCCAGTAGCTCAAGGGATGGGAGCACTGAAGCTTTCTTT.

The rearrangement links TRBV7-6 to TRBJ2-7; 15 bases line up with TRBD2. The V and J ends lost 5 bases and 2 bases, in that order; junction bases with no gene match: 1. The CDR3 contains 15 residues. Germline V gene sequence: CDR1 SGHVS, CDR2 FNYEAQ. For the CDR3, the DNA is TGTGCCAGCAGCCGGACTAGCGGGGGGGCCTACGAGCAGTACTTC. Encoded protein: CASSRTSGGAYEQYF.